This T cell receptor beta chain was obtained from a study of T cells in localized non-small cell lung cancer. Regarding the study as a whole: The appearance of a median approximately 57 of the top 100 tumor clones was seen in adjacent lung. Because only a single region of the tumor was sequenced, heterogeneity remains possible. There was an association of higher blood T cell density with longer overall survival. Tumor showed lower T cell clonality than uninvolved adjacent lung, where it was highest.

Germline CDR1 and CDR2: WSHSY and SAAADI. V shed 4 bases and J 7 bases; nucleotides not matched to a gene: 2. The CDR3 is 14 amino acids. Data came from immunoSEQ multiplex PCR; TCRdb stores just in-frame clones and leaves some out. The profile shows around 140,000 clones, around 89% of them singletons. Points on this clone: Its antigen is not identified.

The chain joins TRBV10-2 to TRBJ2-1; 12 positions agree with TRBD2. The sequenced sample was peripheral blood, obtained before any cancer treatment. This receptor was obtained from a female donor aged 60 or older with stage I lung adenocarcinoma. CDR3 loop: CASSGLAGVNEQFF. CDR3 in DNA: TGCGCCAGCAGTGGACTAGCGGGAGTAAATGAGCAGTTCTTC.